Following are 18 T cell receptor beta chains from one sample sequenced in a study of T cell repertoires and HLA-DP antigens. These receptors' antigens are unknown. The method was immunoSEQ multiplex PCR; TCRdb's version includes in-frame clones alone and lacks a portion of them. This table has about 120,000 clones, roughly 92% appearing once. Sequencing was done on a sample of CD4+ T cells from PBMCs. These receptors were taken from a young woman in good health and CMV-seronegative.

The genes are TRBV9 and TRBJ1-3; a weak D match, TRBD1 (5 bases). V shed 4 bases and J shed 0 bases, with 8 bases lying between them. The V gene's germline CDR1 is SGDLS and CDR2 YYNGEE. This CDR3 comprises 14 residues. The CDR3 loop is CASSSGFSGNTIYF. The CDR3, as DNA: TGTGCCAGCAGCTCAGGGTTCTCTGGAAACACCATATATTTT.

The chain has TRBV5-1 and TRBJ1-2; D is perhaps TRBD1 (5 bases). Germline V gene sequence: CDR1 SGHRS, CDR2 YFSETQ. CDR3 length: 14 amino acids. Trimming took 0 bases from V and 2 from J, leaving 8 bases between them. CDR3: CASSLAEGNYGYTF. Written as DNA, the CDR3 is TGCGCCAGCAGCTTGGCCGAGGGGAACTATGGCTACACCTTC.

The chain has TRBV25-1 and TRBJ1-2; 10 bases align to TRBD1. The CDR3 length is 13 residues. J gave up 6 bases and V 6 bases, and 4 bases lay outside the gene matches. CDR1 and CDR2 from the germline V gene are MGHDK and SYGVNS. The CDR3 DNA follows: TGTGCCAGCAGCCGCGGACAGGGGGATGGCTACACCTTC. Translation gives CASSRGQGDGYTF.

V gene TRBV7-6 combines with J gene TRBJ2-4, with D possibly TRBD2 on 6 matching bases. From germline, CDR1 is SGHVS and CDR2 FNYEAQ. The CDR3 is 14 residues long. Trimming removed 11 bases at V and 0 bases at J, with 14 bases between. CDR3: CAGDCALAKNIQYF. CDR3 DNA sequence: TGTGCCGGGGACTGCGCTCTAGCCAAAAACATTCAGTACTTC.

In its sample, this clone was seen once. The chain links TRBV7-2 to TRBJ2-1; 7 positions match TRBD1. V trimming: 5 bases; J trimming: 0 bases; junction bases outside the gene matches: 7. This CDR3 region has 16 residues. Looked up from germline, CDR1 is SGHTA and CDR2 is FQGNSA. In DNA form, the CDR3 reads TGTGCCAGCAGCGCACAGGGGTCCAGCTCCTACAATGAGCAGTTCTTC. Its translation: CASSAQGSSSYNEQFF.

The V call is TRBV27, the J call TRBJ1-2; possibly TRBD1 for D (6 bases). Germline CDR1 MNHEY, CDR2 SMNVEV (reference sequence). The CDR3 totals 15 residues. The V gene lost 6 bases and the J gene lost 5 bases, with 19 bases spanning the gap. The CDR3 DNA follows: TGTGCCAGCAGCTCTTTGGGGGCAGATTCTTATGGCTACACCTTC. This encodes CASSSLGADSYGYTF.

The chain carries TRBV5-1 and TRBJ2-4; D gene ambiguous. This CDR3 contains 12 residues. Germline loops: CDR1 SGHRS, CDR2 YFSETQ. V dropped 8 bases and J dropped 3 bases, with 9 bases sitting between them. The CDR3, as DNA: TGCGCCAGTCCCTGGGTCAAAAACATTCAGTACTTC. Its translation is CASPWVKNIQYF.

This clone was detected once. The gene calls are TRBV6-5 and TRBJ1-6, with TRBD1 as a possible D gene (6 bases). The germline V gene encodes CDR1 MNHEY and CDR2 SVGAGI. Trimming removed 0 bases at V and 9 bases at J, with 12 bases between. The CDR3 spans 15 residues. The CDR3 DNA sequence: TGTGCCAGCAGTTACTCGCCAGGGGACACTTCACCCCTCCACTTT. As protein: CASSYSPGDTSPLHF.

The CDR3 DNA is TGTGCCAGCAGTTCAATGCAGACTACAGGGATTCCTATCTATCGAACTAATGAAAAACTGTTTTTT. Translation gives CASSSMQTTGIPIYRTNEKLFF. The chain links TRBV27 to TRBJ1-4, with D possibly TRBD1 on 6 matching bases. Trimming took 4 bases from V and 1 from J, leaving 31 bases between them. There are 22 residues in the CDR3. Germline CDR1 MNHEY, CDR2 SMNVEV (reference sequence).

The J gene is TRBJ2-1, the V gene TRBV18, with D possibly TRBD1 on 6 matching bases. Trimming removed 3 bases at V and 5 bases at J, with 17 bases between. CDR3 length: 16 amino acids. Germline V gene data show CDR1 as KGHSH and CDR2 as LQKENI. The CDR3 spells CASSPPWQGRNNEQFF. DNA for the CDR3: TGTGCCAGCTCACCTCCCTGGCAGGGGCGAAACAATGAGCAGTTCTTC.

This clone was seen once. The rearrangement uses TRBV7-3 and TRBJ1-1, with TRBD1 matching over 7 bases. After removal of 6 bases from V and 3 bases from J, the junction contained 13 bases not matched to a gene. Per the germline V gene, CDR1 is SGHTA and CDR2 is FQGTGA. The CDR3 is made up of 16 amino acids. The CDR3 region has the DNA TGTGCCAGCAGTTTACAGGGGATCGCGGGGGACACTGAAGCTTTCTTT. It is translated as CASSLQGIAGDTEAFF. The whole variable domain, remainder taken from reference TRBV7-3 and TRBJ1-1, is GAGVSQTPSNKVTEKGKYVELRCDPISGHTALYWYRQSLGQGPEFLIYFQGTGAADDSGLPNDRFFAVRPEGSVSTLKIQRTERGDSAVYLCASSLQGIAGDTEAFFGQGTRLTVV.

This CDR3 reads CSHVLTGGTSGRYEQFF. In nucleotides, the CDR3 is TGCAGCCACGTTCTGACGGGGGGGACTAGCGGGAGGTATGAGCAGTTCTTC. This chain joins TRBV29-1 and TRBJ2-1; 15 bases line up with TRBD2. This CDR3 region has 17 residues. J gave up 8 bases and V 8 bases, and 16 bases lay outside the gene matches. Germline assignment: CDR1 SQVTM and CDR2 ANQGSEA.

The gene calls are TRBV4-2 and TRBJ1-2; TRBD1 aligns across 10 bases. Losses at the gene ends were 7 bases for V and 7 bases for J; bases not matched to a gene: 15. Per the germline V gene, CDR1 is LGHNA and CDR2 is YNFKEQ. The CDR3 runs 16 residues. CDR3 residues: CASTPSSDRGRGGYTF. Here the CDR3 DNA reads TGTGCCAGCACCCCTAGCTCCGACAGGGGGCGCGGTGGCTACACCTTC.

This rearrangement joins TRBV29-1 to TRBJ1-2, with no clear D. This CDR3 spans 12 amino acids. V lost 6 bases to trimming and J lost 8 bases, with 16 bases between them. CDR1 is SQVTM and CDR2 is ANQGSEA in the germline V gene. In DNA form, the CDR3 reads TGCAGCGTGTCCAGCCTCCGAAGGGGCTACACCTTC. This encodes CSVSSLRRGYTF.

The V gene is TRBV19, the J gene TRBJ1-5, with 9 bases lining up with TRBD1. Germline trimming cut 1 base from V and 0 bases from J; bases unmatched to any gene: 4. The CDR3 totals 17 residues. Germline loops: CDR1 LNHDA, CDR2 SQIVND (reference sequence). CDR3: CASSIVTGQGSNQPQHF. The CDR3 coding sequence is TGTGCCAGTAGTATAGTAACGGGACAGGGTAGCAATCAGCCCCAGCATTTT.

The genes are TRBV27 and TRBJ1-2; D uncertain. V lost 0 bases and J 0 bases, leaving 11 bases between the germline ends. The CDR3 contains 16 residues. CDR1 and CDR2 from the germline V gene are MNHEY and SMNVEV (reference sequence). In nucleotides, the CDR3 is TGTGCCAGCAGTTTATCGGGCCCACAGTCTAACTATGGCTACACCTTC. Translation: CASSLSGPQSNYGYTF.

The chain uses TRBV25-1 and TRBJ2-3, with unresolved D. V lost 2 bases and J lost 2, with 14 bases in between. CDR3 length: 16 residues. Per the germline V gene, CDR1 is MGHDK and CDR2 is SYGVNS. The CDR3 region has the DNA TGTGCCAGCAGTGAAGGCGGTCCGAGACTCACAGATACGCAGTATTTT. Translation: CASSEGGPRLTDTQYF.

This clone appeared once. The chain is built from TRBV6-5 and TRBJ1-1; TRBD1 aligns across 7 bases. From germline, CDR1 is MNHEY and CDR2 SVGAGI. The CDR3 has 13 amino acids. Germline trimming cut 6 bases from V and 3 bases from J; bases unmatched to any gene: 4. The CDR3 is CASRRQGYTEAFF. The CDR3 nucleotides are TGTGCCAGCAGAAGACAGGGTTACACTGAAGCTTTCTTT.